These T cell receptor delta chains were read from a single sample in a study of gamma-delta T cells after stem cell transplantation. TCRdb re-identified clones in the RT-PCR reads via CATT. Among roughly 700 delta-chain clones, about 6.7% were seen once, and the ten largest hold roughly 50%. The sample consisted of gamma-delta T cells. These receptors were taken from a human donor. It is not recorded whose cells these are; they may come from a transplant donor. CDR3s include the opening cysteine and the closing phenylalanine or tryptophan. The D gene is left open where the match is weak. Clone size is stated in some rows and not others, as once, few, many or a class when expanded.

clone_size	d_call	v_call	j_call	cdr3_nt	cdr3_aa
NA	TRDD3	TRDV2	TRDJ1	TGTGCCTGTGACACCGTTGGTGGGGGATACCACGACCTGGAAGGCGATAAACTCATCTTT	CACDTVGGGYHDLEGDKLIF
hyperexpanded	TRDD3	TRDV2	TRDJ1	TGTGCCTGTGACGACCTACTGGGGGATTCCCAGTACACCGATAAACTCATCTTT	CACDDLLGDSQYTDKLIF
few	TRDD3	TRDV2	TRDJ1	TGTGCCTGTGACGCCCTACTGGGGGATACCTTGTACACCGATAAACTCATCTTT	CACDALLGDTLYTDKLIF
NA	TRDD3	TRDV2	TRDJ1	TGTGCCTGCGGCAAAACCCGATGGGGGATACGCGCGGGTAAACTCATCTTT	CACGKTRWGIRAGKLIF
large	NA	TRDV1	TRDJ1	TGTGCTCTTGGGAACGGTGGTGGGGAACTCATCTTT	CALGNGGGELIF
NA	NA	TRDV1	TRDJ4	TGTGCTCTTGGTTTATGGTTCGATACCAGACCCCTGATCTTT	CALGLWFDTRPLIF
hyperexpanded	TRDD3	TRDV2	TRDJ1	TGTGCCTGTGACACCGTGACTGGGGGATACCACGACCTGGAAGGCGATAAACTCATCTTT	CACDTVTGGYHDLEGDKLIF
NA	TRDD3	TRDV2	TRDJ1	TGTGCCTGTGACGACATGTCTACTGGGGGATACAGCCCGCCGGGAAACACCGATAAACTCATCTTT	CACDDMSTGGYSPPGNTDKLIF
few	NA	TRDV1	TRDJ1	TGTGCTCTTGGGGAACTTCCTTCCTATATCAAATCCCTACTGGGGGCCCCTACCGATAAACTCATCTTT	CALGELPSYIKSLLGAPTDKLIF
few	TRDD3	TRDV2	TRDJ1	TGTGCCTGTGTGCCTGTCGGGGGATCCGAGTACACCGATAAACTCATCTTT	CACVPVGGSEYTDKLIF
NA	TRDD3	TRDV2	TRDJ1	TGTGCCTGCAGCAACCAGCATTCCCAACTGGGGGATACCGGCACCGATAAACTCATCTTT	CACSNQHSQLGDTGTDKLIF
hyperexpanded	TRDD3	TRDV2	TRDJ1	TGTGCCTGTGAGCCACTGGGGGAGTACACCGATAAACTCATCTTT	CACEPLGEYTDKLIF
large	TRDD3	TRDV1	TRDJ1	TGTGCTCTTGGGGATCCCCTTCCCACGGGGTACTGGGGGATAGGTACCGATAAACTCATCTTT	CALGDPLPTGYWGIGTDKLIF